This is a list of T cell receptor beta chains from one sample in a study of CD8 T cells in ankylosing spondylitis. One entry per CDR3 protein results from TCRdb running MiXCR on the 5' RACE reads. This sample has approximately 260,000 distinct CDR3 sequences; roughly 8.6% occur once, and the top ten carry almost 7%. Sequences were obtained from blood, either unsorted or a sorted T cell fraction (not recorded which). These TCRs come from a male donor with ankylosing spondylitis or in good health (not recorded which). The CDR3 runs from the conserved cysteine through the conserved F or W. A D gene is named only where the DNA matches it firmly. Where a row states a size, it is once, few, many or the class of an expanded clone; other rows omit it.

J: TRBJ2-1
V: TRBV5-1
size: -
length: 18
D: -
CDR3: CASSAGTFGGPQNNEQFF
DNA: TGCGCCAGCAGCGCGGGGACCTTTGGGGGGCCCCAGAACAATGAGCAGTTCTTC

J: TRBJ2-2
V: TRBV30
size: many
length: 13
D: -
CDR3: CAWTDFSSGELFF
DNA: TGTGCCTGGACTGACTTTTCCTCCGGGGAGCTGTTTTTT

J: TRBJ2-7
V: TRBV20-1
size: many
length: 17
D: TRBD2
CDR3: CSARDILRAGNSYEQYF
DNA: TGCAGTGCTAGAGACATCCTACGAGCGGGAAATTCCTACGAGCAGTACTTC

J: TRBJ2-3
V: TRBV10-2
size: many
length: 11
D: TRBD2
CDR3: CAVGRADTQYF
DNA: TGCGCCGTCGGGAGGGCAGATACGCAGTATTTT

J: TRBJ2-5
V: TRBV5-1
size: many
length: 14
D: -
CDR3: CASSLVTSQETQYF
DNA: TGCGCCAGCAGCTTGGTGACTAGTCAAGAGACCCAGTACTTC

J: TRBJ1-2
V: TRBV12-3/TRBV12-4
size: many
length: 14
D: TRBD1
CDR3: CASRGGQGGYGYTF
DNA: TGTGCCAGCAGGGGCGGACAGGGTGGCTATGGCTACACCTTC

J: TRBJ2-3
V: TRBV4-3
size: few
length: 20
D: TRBD2
CDR3: CASSQDWLAGGVRSTDTQYF
DNA: TGCGCCAGCAGCCAAGATTGGCTAGCGGGGGGAGTGAGGAGCACAGATACGCAGTATTTT

J: TRBJ2-1
V: TRBV20-1
size: many
length: 14
D: -
CDR3: CSAKTQGEAGEQFF
DNA: TGCAGTGCCAAGACCCAAGGGGAAGCGGGTGAGCAGTTCTTC

J: TRBJ2-1
V: TRBV6-2/TRBV6-3
size: many
length: 14
D: -
CDR3: CASSYPTRNNEQFF
DNA: TGTGCCAGCAGTTACCCGACTAGGAACAATGAGCAGTTCTTC

J: TRBJ1-2
V: TRBV12-3/TRBV12-4
size: many
length: 15
D: -
CDR3: CASSLRSVARDGYTF
DNA: TGTGCCAGCAGTTTGCGGTCAGTGGCTCGGGATGGCTACACCTTC

J: TRBJ1-2
V: TRBV2
size: few
length: 13
D: -
CDR3: CASGEGDRYGYTF
DNA: TGTGCCAGCGGAGAAGGGGACCGCTATGGCTACACCTTC

J: TRBJ2-5
V: TRBV7-2
size: many
length: 14
D: TRBD2
CDR3: CASSLSGGRETQYF
DNA: TGTGCCAGCAGCTTGAGCGGGGGCCGTGAGACCCAGTACTTC

J: TRBJ1-2
V: TRBV24-1
size: many
length: 14
D: -
CDR3: CATSGAGLAYGYTF
DNA: TGTGCCACCAGTGGGGCCGGGCTTGCTTATGGCTACACCTTC

J: TRBJ2-1
V: TRBV20-1
size: many
length: 13
D: -
CDR3: CSAGGTGYNEQFF
DNA: TGCAGTGCTGGGGGGACCGGATACAATGAGCAGTTCTTC

J: TRBJ1-6
V: TRBV7-3
size: many
length: 14
D: -
CDR3: CASSLSGINSPLHF
DNA: TGTGCCAGCAGCTTATCGGGGATTAATTCACCCCTCCACTTT

J: TRBJ2-5
V: TRBV20-1
size: many
length: 15
D: -
CDR3: CSARLVRGGGETQYF
DNA: TGCAGTGCTAGGCTGGTGCGGGGTGGTGGGGAGACCCAGTACTTC